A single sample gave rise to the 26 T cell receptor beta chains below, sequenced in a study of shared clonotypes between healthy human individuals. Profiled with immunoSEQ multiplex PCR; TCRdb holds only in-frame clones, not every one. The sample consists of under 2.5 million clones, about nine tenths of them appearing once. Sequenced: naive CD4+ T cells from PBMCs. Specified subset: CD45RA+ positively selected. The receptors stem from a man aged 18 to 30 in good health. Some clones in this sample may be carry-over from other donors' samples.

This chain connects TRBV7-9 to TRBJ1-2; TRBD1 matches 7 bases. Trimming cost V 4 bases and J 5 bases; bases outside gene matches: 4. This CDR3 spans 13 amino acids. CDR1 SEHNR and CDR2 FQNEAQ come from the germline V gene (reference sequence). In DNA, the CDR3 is TGTGCCAGCAGCTATGGGACAGAATATGGCTACACCTTC. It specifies CASSYGTEYGYTF.

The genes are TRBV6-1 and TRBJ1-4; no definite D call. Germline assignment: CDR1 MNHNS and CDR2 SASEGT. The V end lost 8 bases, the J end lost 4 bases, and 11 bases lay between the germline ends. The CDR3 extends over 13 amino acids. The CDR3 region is CASAGLINEKLFF. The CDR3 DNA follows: TGTGCCAGCGCTGGACTGATTAATGAAAAACTGTTTTTT.

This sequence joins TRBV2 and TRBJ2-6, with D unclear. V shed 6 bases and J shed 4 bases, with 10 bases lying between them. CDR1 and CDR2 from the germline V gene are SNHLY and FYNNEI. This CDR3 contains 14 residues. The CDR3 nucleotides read TGTGCCAGCAGGTCTCTAGGGGGGGCCAACGTCCTGACTTTC. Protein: CASRSLGGANVLTF.

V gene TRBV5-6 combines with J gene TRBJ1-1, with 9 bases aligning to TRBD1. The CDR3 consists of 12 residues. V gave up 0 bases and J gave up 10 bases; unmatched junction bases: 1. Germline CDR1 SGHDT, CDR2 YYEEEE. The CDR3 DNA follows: TGTGCCAGCAGCTTGGACAGGGGGCCAGCTTTCTTT. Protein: CASSLDRGPAFF.

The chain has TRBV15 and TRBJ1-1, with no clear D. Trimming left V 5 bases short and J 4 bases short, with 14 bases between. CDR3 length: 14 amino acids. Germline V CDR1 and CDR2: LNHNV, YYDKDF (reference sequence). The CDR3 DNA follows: TGTGCCACCAGCGGAAAGGGTTATCGCACTGAAGCTTTCTTT. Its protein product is CATSGKGYRTEAFF.

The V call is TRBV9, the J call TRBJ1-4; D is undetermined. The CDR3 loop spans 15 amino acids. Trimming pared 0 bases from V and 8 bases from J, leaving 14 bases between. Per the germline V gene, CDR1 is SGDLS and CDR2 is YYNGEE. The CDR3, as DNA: TGTGCCAGCAGCGTAGGTACTGACCTTGGGGAAAAACTGTTTTTT. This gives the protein CASSVGTDLGEKLFF.

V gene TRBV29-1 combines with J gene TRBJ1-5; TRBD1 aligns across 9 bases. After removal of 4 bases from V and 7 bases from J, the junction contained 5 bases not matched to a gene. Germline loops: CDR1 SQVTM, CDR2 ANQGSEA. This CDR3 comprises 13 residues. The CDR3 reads CSVGFTGGQPQHF. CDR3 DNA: TGCAGCGTTGGCTTTACAGGGGGCCAGCCCCAGCATTTT.

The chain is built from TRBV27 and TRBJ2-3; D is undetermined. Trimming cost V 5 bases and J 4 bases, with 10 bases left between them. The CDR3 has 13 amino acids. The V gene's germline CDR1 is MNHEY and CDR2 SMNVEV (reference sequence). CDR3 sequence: CASSLLRADTQYF. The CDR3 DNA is TGTGCCAGCAGTCTCCTAAGGGCAGATACGCAGTATTTT.

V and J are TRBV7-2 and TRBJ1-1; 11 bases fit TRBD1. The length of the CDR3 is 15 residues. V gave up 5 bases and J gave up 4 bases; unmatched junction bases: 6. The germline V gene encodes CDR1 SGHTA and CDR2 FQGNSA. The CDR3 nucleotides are TGTGCCAGCAGCACCAAGGGGACAGGGGGCACTGAAGCTTTCTTT. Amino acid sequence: CASSTKGTGGTEAFF.

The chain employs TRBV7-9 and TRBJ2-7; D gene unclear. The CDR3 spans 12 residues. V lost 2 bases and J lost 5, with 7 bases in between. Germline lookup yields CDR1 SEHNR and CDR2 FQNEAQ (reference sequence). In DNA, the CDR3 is TGTGCCAGCAGCTTAAGGCTTGACGAGCAGTACTTC. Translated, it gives CASSLRLDEQYF. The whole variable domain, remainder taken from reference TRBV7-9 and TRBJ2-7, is DTGVSQNPRHKITKRGQNVTFRCDPISEHNRLYWYRQTLGQGPEFLTYFQNEAQLEKSRLLSDRFSAERPKGSFSTLEIQRTEQGDSAMYLCASSLRLDEQYFGPGTRLTVT.

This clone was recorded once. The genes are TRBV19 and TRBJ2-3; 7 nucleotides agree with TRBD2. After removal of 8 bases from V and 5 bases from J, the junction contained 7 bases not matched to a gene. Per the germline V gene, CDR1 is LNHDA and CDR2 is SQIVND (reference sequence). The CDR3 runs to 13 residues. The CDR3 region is CASRSAGEDTQYF. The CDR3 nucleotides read TGTGCCAGTCGATCGGCGGGGGAAGATACGCAGTATTTT.

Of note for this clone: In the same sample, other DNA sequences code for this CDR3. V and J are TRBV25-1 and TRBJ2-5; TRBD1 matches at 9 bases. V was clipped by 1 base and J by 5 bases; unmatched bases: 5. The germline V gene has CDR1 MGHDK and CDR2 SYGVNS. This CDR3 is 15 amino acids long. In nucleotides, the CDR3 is TGTGCCAGCAGTGAATCCGGGACAGGGAGGGAGACCCAGTACTTC. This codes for CASSESGTGRETQYF.

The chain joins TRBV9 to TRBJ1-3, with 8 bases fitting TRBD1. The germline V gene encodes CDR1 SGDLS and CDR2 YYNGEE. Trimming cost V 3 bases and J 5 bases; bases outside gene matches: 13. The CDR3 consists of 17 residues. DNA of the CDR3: TGTGCCAGCAGCGAGAGGGGAGACAGGGGCACTCGAAACACCATATATTTT. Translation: CASSERGDRGTRNTIYF.

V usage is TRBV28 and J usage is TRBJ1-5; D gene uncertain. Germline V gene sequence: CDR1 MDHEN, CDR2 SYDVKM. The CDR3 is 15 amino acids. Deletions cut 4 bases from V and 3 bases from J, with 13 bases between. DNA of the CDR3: TGTGCCAGCAGTTCTCCAGCGGTCCCCAATCAGCCCCAGCATTTT. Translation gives CASSSPAVPNQPQHF.

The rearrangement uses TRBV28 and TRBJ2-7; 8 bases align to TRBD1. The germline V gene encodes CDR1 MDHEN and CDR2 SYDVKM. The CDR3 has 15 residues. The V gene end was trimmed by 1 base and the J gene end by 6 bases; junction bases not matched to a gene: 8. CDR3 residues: CASSLFARGRREQYF. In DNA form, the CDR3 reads TGTGCCAGCAGTTTATTTGCCAGGGGGCGCCGCGAGCAGTACTTC.

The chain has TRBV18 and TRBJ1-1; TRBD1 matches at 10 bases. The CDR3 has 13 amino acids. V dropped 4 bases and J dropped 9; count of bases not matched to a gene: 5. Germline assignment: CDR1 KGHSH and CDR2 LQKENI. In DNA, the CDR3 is TGTGCCAGCTCACTAGGGACAGGGGAACAAGCTTTCTTT. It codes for CASSLGTGEQAFF.

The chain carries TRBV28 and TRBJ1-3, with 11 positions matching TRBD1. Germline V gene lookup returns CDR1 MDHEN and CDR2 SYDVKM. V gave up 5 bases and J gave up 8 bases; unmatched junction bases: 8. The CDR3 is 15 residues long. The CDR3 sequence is CASSGTGTGGDTIYF. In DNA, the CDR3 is TGTGCCAGCAGTGGCACCGGGACAGGGGGGGACACCATATATTTT.

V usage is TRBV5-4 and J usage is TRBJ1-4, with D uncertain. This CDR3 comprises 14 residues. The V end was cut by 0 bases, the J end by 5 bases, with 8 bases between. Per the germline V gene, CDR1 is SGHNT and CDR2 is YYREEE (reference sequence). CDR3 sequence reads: CASSLGSSNEKLFF. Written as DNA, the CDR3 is TGTGCCAGCAGCTTGGGGAGCTCAAATGAAAAACTGTTTTTT. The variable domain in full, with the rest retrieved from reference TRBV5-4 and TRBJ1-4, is ETGVTQSPTHLIKTRGQQVTLRCSSQSGHNTVSWYQQALGQGPQFIFQYYREEENGRGNFPPRFSGLQFPNYSSELNVNALELDDSALYLCASSLGSSNEKLFFGSGTQLSVL.

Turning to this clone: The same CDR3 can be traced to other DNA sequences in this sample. This CDR3 reads CASSFRDRQETQYF. The CDR3 DNA reads TGCGCCAGCAGCTTCCGGGACAGGCAAGAGACCCAGTACTTC. The chain couples TRBV5-1 to TRBJ2-5; 8 positions match TRBD1. The V and J ends lost 2 bases and 2 bases, in that order; junction bases with no gene match: 2. Per germline, CDR1 SGHRS and CDR2 YFSETQ. The CDR3 totals 14 residues.

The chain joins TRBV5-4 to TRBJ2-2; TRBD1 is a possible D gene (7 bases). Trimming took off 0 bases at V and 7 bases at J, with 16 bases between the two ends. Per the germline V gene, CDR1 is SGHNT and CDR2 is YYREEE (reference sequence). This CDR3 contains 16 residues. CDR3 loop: CASSLAGAGGGGELFF. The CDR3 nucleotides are TGTGCCAGCAGCTTGGCCGGGGCAGGGGGAGGCGGGGAGCTGTTTTTT.

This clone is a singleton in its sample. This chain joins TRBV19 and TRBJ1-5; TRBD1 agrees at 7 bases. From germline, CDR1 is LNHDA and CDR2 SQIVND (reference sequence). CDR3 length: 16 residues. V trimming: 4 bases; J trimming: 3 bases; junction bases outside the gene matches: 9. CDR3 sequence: CASSRWDSAINQPQHF. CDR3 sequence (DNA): TGTGCCAGTAGTAGGTGGGACAGCGCCATCAATCAGCCCCAGCATTTT.

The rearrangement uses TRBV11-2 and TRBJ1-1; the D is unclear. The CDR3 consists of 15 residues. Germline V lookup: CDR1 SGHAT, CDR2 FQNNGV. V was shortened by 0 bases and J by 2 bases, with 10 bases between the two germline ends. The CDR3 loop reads CASSLDSRSNTEAFF. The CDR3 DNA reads TGTGCCAGCAGCTTAGATTCCCGGAGCAACACTGAAGCTTTCTTT. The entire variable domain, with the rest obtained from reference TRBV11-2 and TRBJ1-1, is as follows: EAGVAQSPRYKIIEKRQSVAFWCNPISGHATLYWYQQILGQGPKLLIQFQNNGVVDDSQLPKDRFSAERLKGVDSTLKIQPAKLEDSAVYLCASSLDSRSNTEAFFGQGTRLTVV.

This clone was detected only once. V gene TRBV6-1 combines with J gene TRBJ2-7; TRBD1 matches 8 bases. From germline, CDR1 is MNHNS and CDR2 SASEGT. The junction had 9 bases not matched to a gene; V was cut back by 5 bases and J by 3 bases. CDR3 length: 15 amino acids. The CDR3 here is CASSFDRGHFYEQYF. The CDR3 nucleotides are TGTGCCAGCAGTTTCGACAGGGGCCACTTCTACGAGCAGTACTTC.

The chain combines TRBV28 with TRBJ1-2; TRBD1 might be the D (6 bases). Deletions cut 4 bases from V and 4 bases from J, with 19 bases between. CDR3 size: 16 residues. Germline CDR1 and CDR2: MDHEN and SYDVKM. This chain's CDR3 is CASSSQSDSFAYGYTF. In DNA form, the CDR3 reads TGTGCCAGCAGTTCACAATCGGACAGTTTTGCCTATGGCTACACCTTC.

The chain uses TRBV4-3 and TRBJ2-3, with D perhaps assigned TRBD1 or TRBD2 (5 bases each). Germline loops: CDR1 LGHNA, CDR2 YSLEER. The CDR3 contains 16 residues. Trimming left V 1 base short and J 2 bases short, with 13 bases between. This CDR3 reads CASSQVGTAITDTQYF. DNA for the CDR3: TGCGCCAGCAGCCAAGTCGGGACGGCCATCACAGATACGCAGTATTTT.

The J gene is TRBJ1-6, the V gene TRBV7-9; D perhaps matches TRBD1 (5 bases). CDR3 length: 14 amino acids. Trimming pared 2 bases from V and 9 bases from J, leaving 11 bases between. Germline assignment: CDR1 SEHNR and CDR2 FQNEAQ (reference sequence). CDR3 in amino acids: CASSLSSGGSPLHF. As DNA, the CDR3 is TGTGCCAGCAGCTTATCGTCCGGGGGTTCACCCCTCCACTTT. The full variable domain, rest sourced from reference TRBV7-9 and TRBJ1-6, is DTGVSQNPRHKITKRGQNVTFRCDPISEHNRLYWYRQTLGQGPEFLTYFQNEAQLEKSRLLSDRFSAERPKGSFSTLEIQRTEQGDSAMYLCASSLSSGGSPLHFGNGTRLTVT.